This T cell receptor beta chain was identified during a study of identical twins. MiXCR, run by TCRdb on the 5' RACE reads, gives a single entry per CDR3 protein. The sample holds 600,000 to 800,000 distinct CDR3 sequences, around 20% seen once. Overall study findings and caveats: Models underestimated how often monozygotic twins shared out-of-frame TCR alpha.

Healthy Caucasians, and only they, were the donors. With 1 base removed from V and 4 bases from J, the gap between germline ends came to 3 bases. CDR3 length equals 12 residues. CDR1 and CDR2 from the germline V gene are MNHEY and SMNVEV (reference sequence). Note on this clonotype: Its antigen is as yet unknown.

This sample also belongs to another study, concerning T cells expressing NK-cell markers. That study adds: There were seven HCMV-seropositive donors and one seronegative donor among the eight sequenced. An anti-gamma-delta TCR antibody restricted sorting to alpha-beta TCR T cells in several experiments.

The receptor's source is a woman aged 18 to 35 in good health. The chain joins TRBV27 to TRBJ2-3; the D is unclear. Sequenced sample: PBMCs. This chain's CDR3 is CASSLFPDTQYF. For the CDR3, the DNA is TGTGCCAGCAGTTTATTCCCAGATACGCAGTATTTT.